The clone carrying this TCR beta chain was observed many times. In TCRdb, the reads were re-called with MiXCR into one record per CDR3 protein. The repertoire consists of 200,000 to 300,000 distinct CDR3 sequences, with under 30% occurring once and the leading ten covering under 9.5%. The data derive from a study of kidney transplant recipient with SARS-CoV-2 infection. The CDR3 covers 15 residues. Trimming took 0 bases from V and 4 from J, leaving 13 bases between them. The V gene's germline CDR1 is SGHDT and CDR2 YYEEEE. The chain carries TRBV5-6 and TRBJ1-1; D call uncertain. The sample here was a blood sample, taken at baseline and between days 110 and 120 from a kidney transplant recipient. This TCR was recovered from a young adult male patient who had COVID-19 and was a kidney transplant recipient. The graft donor may account for some of the T cells. This CDR3 reads CASSLAWVATTEAFF. The CDR3 nucleotides are TGTGCCAGCAGCTTGGCGTGGGTGGCTACCACTGAAGCTTTCTTT.